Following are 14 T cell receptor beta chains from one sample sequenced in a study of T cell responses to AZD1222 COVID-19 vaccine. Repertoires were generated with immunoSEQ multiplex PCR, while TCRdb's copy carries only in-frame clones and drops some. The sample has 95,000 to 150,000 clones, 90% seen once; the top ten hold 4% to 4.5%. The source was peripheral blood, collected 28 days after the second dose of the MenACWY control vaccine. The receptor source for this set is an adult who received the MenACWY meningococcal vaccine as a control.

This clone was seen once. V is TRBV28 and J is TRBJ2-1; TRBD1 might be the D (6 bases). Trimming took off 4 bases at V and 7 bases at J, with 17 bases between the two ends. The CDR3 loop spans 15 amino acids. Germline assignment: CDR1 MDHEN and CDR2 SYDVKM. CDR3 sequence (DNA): TGTGCCAGCAGTTCACTAGGGGGTATAGCGAATGAGCAGTTCTTC. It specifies CASSSLGGIANEQFF.

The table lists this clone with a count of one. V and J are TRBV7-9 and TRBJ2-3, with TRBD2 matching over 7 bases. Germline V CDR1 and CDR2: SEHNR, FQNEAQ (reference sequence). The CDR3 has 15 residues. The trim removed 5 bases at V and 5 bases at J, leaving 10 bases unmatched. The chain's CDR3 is CASSPVGTMEDTQYF. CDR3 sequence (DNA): TGTGCCAGCAGCCCAGTCGGGACTATGGAAGATACGCAGTATTTT.

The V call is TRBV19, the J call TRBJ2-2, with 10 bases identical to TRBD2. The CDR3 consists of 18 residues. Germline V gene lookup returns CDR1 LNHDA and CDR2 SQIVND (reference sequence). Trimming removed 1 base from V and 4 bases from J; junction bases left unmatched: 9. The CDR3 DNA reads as TGTGCCAGTAGTATAGGGCTAGCGGGGGCCCCGGGCACCGGGGAGCTGTTTTTT. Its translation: CASSIGLAGAPGTGELFF.

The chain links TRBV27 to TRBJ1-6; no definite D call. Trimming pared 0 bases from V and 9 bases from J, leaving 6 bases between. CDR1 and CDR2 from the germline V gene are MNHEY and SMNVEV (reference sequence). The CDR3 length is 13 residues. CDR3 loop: CASSLSRGSPLHF. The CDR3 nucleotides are TGTGCCAGCAGTTTATCTCGCGGTTCACCCCTCCACTTT.

The CDR3 region has the DNA TGTGCCACCAGTGACCCAGTCACAGATACGCAGTATTTT. The encoded protein is CATSDPVTDTQYF. The chain links TRBV24-1 to TRBJ2-3; D uncertain. The ends were cut back, 4 bases at V and 2 bases at J, with 6 bases in the middle. The V gene's germline CDR1 is KGHDR and CDR2 SFDVKD. This CDR3 has 13 amino acids.

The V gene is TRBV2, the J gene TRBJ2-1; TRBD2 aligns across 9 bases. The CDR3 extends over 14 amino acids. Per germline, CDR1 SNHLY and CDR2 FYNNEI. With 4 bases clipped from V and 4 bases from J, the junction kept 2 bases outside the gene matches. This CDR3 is CASSGTSVYNEQFF. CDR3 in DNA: TGTGCCAGCAGTGGGACTAGCGTATACAATGAGCAGTTCTTC. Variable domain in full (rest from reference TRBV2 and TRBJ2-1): EPEVTQTPSHQVTQMGQEVILRCVPISNHLYFYWYRQILGQKVEFLVSFYNNEISEKSEIFDDQFSVERPDGSNFTLKIRSTKLEDSAMYFCASSGTSVYNEQFFGPGTRLTVL.

Written as DNA, the CDR3 is TGTGCCAGTAGTATAGCCGGGACAGGGGCTCTAGCGGGGATCTACAATGAGCAGTTCTTC. This translates into CASSIAGTGALAGIYNEQFF. The V gene is TRBV19, the J gene TRBJ2-1, with a weak D call TRBD1 (10 bases). Per germline, CDR1 LNHDA and CDR2 SQIVND (reference sequence). The CDR3 length is 20 residues. V was clipped by 1 base and J by 3 bases, with 25 bases between them.

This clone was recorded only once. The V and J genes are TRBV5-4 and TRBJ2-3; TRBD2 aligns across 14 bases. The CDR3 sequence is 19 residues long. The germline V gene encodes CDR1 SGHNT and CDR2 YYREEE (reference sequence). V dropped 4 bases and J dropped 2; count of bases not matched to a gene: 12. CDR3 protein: CASSKGTSGGIDPTDTQYF. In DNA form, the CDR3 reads TGTGCCAGCAGCAAAGGGACTAGCGGGGGAATCGACCCCACAGATACGCAGTATTTT.

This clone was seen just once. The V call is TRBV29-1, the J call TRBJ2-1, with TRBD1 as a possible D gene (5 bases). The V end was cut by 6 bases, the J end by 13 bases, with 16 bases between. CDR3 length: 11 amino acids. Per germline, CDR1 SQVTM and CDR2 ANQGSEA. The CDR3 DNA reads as TGCAGCGTGGACACCAAGGGTTCACAGTTCTTC. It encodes CSVDTKGSQFF.

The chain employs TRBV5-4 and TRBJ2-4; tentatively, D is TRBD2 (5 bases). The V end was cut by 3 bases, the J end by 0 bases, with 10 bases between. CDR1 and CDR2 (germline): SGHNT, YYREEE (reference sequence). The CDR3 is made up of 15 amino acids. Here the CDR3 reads CASSSDSLAKNIQYF. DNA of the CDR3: TGTGCCAGCAGCTCGGACTCTTTAGCCAAAAACATTCAGTACTTC.

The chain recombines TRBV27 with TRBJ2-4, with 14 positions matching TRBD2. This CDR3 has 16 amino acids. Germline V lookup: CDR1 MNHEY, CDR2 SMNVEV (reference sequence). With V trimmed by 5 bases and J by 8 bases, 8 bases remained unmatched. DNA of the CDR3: TGTGCCAGCAGTGCCCGACTAGCGGGAGGGCCGGACATTCAGTACTTC. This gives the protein CASSARLAGGPDIQYF.

The CDR3 loop reads CASTHGTGGDTQYF. The CDR3 DNA sequence: TGTGCCAGCACCCATGGGACAGGGGGAGATACGCAGTATTTT. The chain employs TRBV6-5 and TRBJ2-3, with 11 bases fitting TRBD1. Looked up from germline, CDR1 is MNHEY and CDR2 is SVGAGI. CDR3 length: 14 residues. The trim removed 7 bases at V and 5 bases at J, leaving 5 bases unmatched.

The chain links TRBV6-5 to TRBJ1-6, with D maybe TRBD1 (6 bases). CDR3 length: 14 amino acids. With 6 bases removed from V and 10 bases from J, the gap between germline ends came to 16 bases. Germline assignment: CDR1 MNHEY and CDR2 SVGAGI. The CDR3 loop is CASRGTTVYSPLHF. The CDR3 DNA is TGTGCCAGCAGAGGGACAACCGTATACTCACCCCTCCACTTT.

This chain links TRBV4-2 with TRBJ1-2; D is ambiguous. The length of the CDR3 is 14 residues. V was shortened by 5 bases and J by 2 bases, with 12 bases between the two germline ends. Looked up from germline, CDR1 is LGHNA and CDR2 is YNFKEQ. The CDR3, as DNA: TGTGCCAGCAGCTCGACCGTAGCGAACTATGGCTACACCTTC. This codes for CASSSTVANYGYTF.